Listed below are T cell receptor beta chains from one sample, sequenced in a study of T-cell memory formation after mild COVID-19. TCRdb passed the 5' RACE reads through MiXCR, listing each CDR3 protein once. The repertoire holds approximately 16,000 distinct CDR3 sequences, with over 20% as singletons. The material sequenced was PBMCs or a T cell subset sorted from them (not recorded which). Source of these receptors: a man in his late teens or twenties who had mild COVID-19 (a few samples of this study predate the infection). Cell type and time point are not known. CDR3s include the opening cysteine and the closing phenylalanine or tryptophan. Fields, in order: D gene, J gene, clone size, V gene, CDR3 protein, CDR3 DNA. A D gene is named only where the DNA matches it firmly. The listing skips clone size in some rows; elsewhere it reads once, few, many or a size class.

D: TRBD2; J: TRBJ2-7; size: -; V: TRBV27; CDR3: CASSWASGDYEQYF; DNA: TGTGCCAGCAGTTGGGCTAGCGGAGACTACGAGCAGTACTTC
D: -; J: TRBJ1-1; size: -; V: TRBV7-2; CDR3: CASGRLGAFF; DNA: TGTGCCAGCGGGCGGTTGGGGGCTTTCTTT
D: TRBD2; J: TRBJ2-1; size: -; V: TRBV12-3/TRBV12-4; CDR3: CASTRASGGAGEQFF; DNA: TGTGCCAGCACCCGGGCTAGCGGGGGGGCCGGTGAGCAGTTCTTC
D: TRBD2; J: TRBJ2-5; size: many; V: TRBV9; CDR3: CASSVAGTKETQYF; DNA: TGTGCCAGCAGCGTAGCTGGGACTAAGGAGACCCAGTACTTC
D: -; J: TRBJ1-2; size: many; V: TRBV4-1; CDR3: CASSLKPKGHGGYTF; DNA: TGCGCCAGCAGCCTTAAACCTAAGGGGCACGGCGGCTACACCTTC
D: -; J: TRBJ2-1; size: -; V: TRBV7-6; CDR3: CASSLEDRRVGNEQFF; DNA: TGTGCCAGCAGCTTAGAGGACAGGAGGGTGGGCAATGAGCAGTTCTTC
D: -; J: TRBJ2-2; size: many; V: TRBV7-2; CDR3: CASSLFPGTTGELFF; DNA: TGTGCCAGCAGCTTATTCCCAGGGACGACCGGGGAGCTGTTTTTT
D: -; J: TRBJ2-6; size: many; V: TRBV6-5; CDR3: CASSYYGPSGANVLTF; DNA: TGTGCCAGCAGTTACTATGGGCCCTCTGGGGCCAACGTCCTGACTTTC
D: -; J: TRBJ1-6; size: many; V: TRBV20-1; CDR3: CSASPSSYNSPLHF; DNA: TGCAGTGCTAGCCCCAGCTCCTATAATTCACCCCTCCACTTT
D: -; J: TRBJ1-6; size: few; V: TRBV6-5; CDR3: CASSYGSPPVNSPLHF; DNA: TGTGCCAGCAGTTACGGTTCCCCTCCGGTTAATTCACCCCTCCACTTT
D: -; J: TRBJ2-3; size: -; V: TRBV5-1; CDR3: CASSLERTSTDTQYF; DNA: TGCGCCAGCAGCCTCGAGCGCACCAGCACAGATACGCAGTATTTT
D: -; J: TRBJ1-2; size: many; V: TRBV27; CDR3: CASSFRVGFYGYTF; DNA: TGTGCCAGCAGTTTTCGGGTCGGGTTCTATGGCTACACCTTC
D: -; J: TRBJ1-6; size: many; V: TRBV7-6; CDR3: CASSQAGLGNSPLHF; DNA: TGTGCCAGCAGCCAGGCGGGGCTGGGGAATTCACCCCTCCACTTT
D: -; J: TRBJ1-5; size: many; V: TRBV9; CDR3: CASSVGSGSYQPQHF; DNA: TGTGCCAGCAGCGTAGGATCAGGATCCTATCAGCCCCAGCATTTT
D: TRBD1; J: TRBJ2-3; size: many; V: TRBV4-3; CDR3: CASSPTKYPGQGRLDSTDTQYF; DNA: TGCGCCAGCAGCCCCACCAAATACCCGGGACAGGGTCGCCTTGATAGCACAGATACGCAGTATTTT
D: -; J: TRBJ2-3; size: -; V: TRBV7-3; CDR3: CASSLIGGQADTQYF; DNA: TGTGCCAGCAGCCTTATAGGGGGGCAGGCAGATACGCAGTATTTT
D: -; J: TRBJ1-1; size: many; V: TRBV5-1; CDR3: CASSYSYRVNLEAFF; DNA: TGCGCCAGCAGCTACAGCTACAGGGTAAACCTGGAAGCTTTCTTT
D: TRBD2; J: TRBJ2-1; size: many; V: TRBV7-8; CDR3: CASSLSKGLAGGPVPGEQFF; DNA: TGTGCCAGCAGCTTAAGTAAAGGGCTAGCGGGGGGGCCTGTACCAGGTGAGCAGTTCTTC
D: -; J: TRBJ1-1; size: many; V: TRBV29-1; CDR3: CSVQGGNTEAFF; DNA: TGCAGCGTGCAAGGGGGGAACACTGAAGCTTTCTTT
D: TRBD1; J: TRBJ1-1; size: -; V: TRBV20-1; CDR3: CSAPKLRDRVFTEAFF; DNA: TGCAGTGCCCCAAAACTCCGGGACAGGGTTTTCACTGAAGCTTTCTTT
D: -; J: TRBJ2-1; size: many; V: TRBV13; CDR3: CASSSLRDGLYNEQFF; DNA: TGTGCCAGCAGCTCCCTCCGGGACGGACTCTACAATGAGCAGTTCTTC
D: TRBD1; J: TRBJ1-1; size: -; V: TRBV4-1; CDR3: CASSQDFWDRAPSRAEAFF; DNA: TGCGCCAGCAGCCAAGATTTTTGGGACAGGGCGCCTTCAAGGGCTGAAGCTTTCTTT
D: -; J: TRBJ1-6; size: few; V: TRBV12-3/TRBV12-4; CDR3: CASSAPFSPLHF; DNA: TGTGCCAGCAGTGCCCCTTTCTCACCCCTCCACTTT
D: -; J: TRBJ2-5; size: many; V: TRBV4-1; CDR3: CASSPLGGSLETQYF; DNA: TGCGCCAGCAGCCCTTTGGGGGGTAGCCTAGAGACCCAGTACTTC
D: -; J: TRBJ2-3; size: many; V: TRBV5-1; CDR3: CASSLVEGGSDTQYF; DNA: TGCGCCAGCAGCCTCGTCGAGGGAGGTTCGGATACGCAGTATTTT
D: -; J: TRBJ1-2; size: -; V: TRBV6-5; CDR3: CASSYWKGVSDGYTF; DNA: TGTGCCAGCAGTTACTGGAAGGGGGTCAGTGATGGCTACACCTTC
D: -; J: TRBJ1-1; size: many; V: TRBV20-1; CDR3: CSARPARNTEAFF; DNA: TGCAGTGCTAGGCCTGCCAGGAACACTGAAGCTTTCTTT
D: TRBD1; J: TRBJ1-4; size: many; V: TRBV5-5; CDR3: CASSWGTANEKLFF; DNA: TGTGCCAGCAGCTGGGGGACAGCTAATGAAAAACTGTTTTTT
D: TRBD1; J: TRBJ2-3; size: few; V: TRBV4-3; CDR3: CASSQERGLTDTQYF; DNA: TGCGCCAGCAGCCAAGAGAGGGGGCTAACAGATACGCAGTATTTT
D: -; J: TRBJ2-2; size: many; V: TRBV7-3; CDR3: CASSPFISGLAGELFF; DNA: TGTGCCAGCAGCCCGTTTATAAGCGGGTTGGCCGGGGAGCTGTTTTTT
D: -; J: TRBJ1-1; size: medium-sized; V: TRBV5-6; CDR3: CASSLAPGRWHTEAFF; DNA: TGTGCCAGCAGCTTGGCCCCTGGCAGGTGGCACACTGAAGCTTTCTTT
D: TRBD1; J: TRBJ1-2; size: once; V: TRBV20-1; CDR3: CSDSLDRVPDGYTF; DNA: TGCAGTGATAGCTTGGACAGGGTCCCGGATGGCTACACCTTC
D: -; J: TRBJ2-5; size: many; V: TRBV7-6; CDR3: CASSPEGPGLIQETQYF; DNA: TGTGCCAGCAGCCCAGAGGGTCCGGGCTTGATCCAAGAGACCCAGTACTTC
D: TRBD1; J: TRBJ1-1; size: many; V: TRBV11-2; CDR3: CASFGQGNTEAFF; DNA: TGTGCCAGCTTCGGACAGGGGAACACTGAAGCTTTCTTT
D: TRBD1; J: TRBJ1-6; size: many; V: TRBV6-5; CDR3: CASSYGRWDRADLHF; DNA: TGTGCCAGCAGTTACGGACGTTGGGACAGGGCGGACCTCCACTTT
D: -; J: TRBJ2-6; size: many; V: TRBV7-9; CDR3: CASSLADLRWSGANVLTF; DNA: TGTGCCAGCAGCTTAGCCGACTTGCGCTGGTCTGGGGCCAACGTCCTGACTTTC
D: -; J: TRBJ2-3; size: many; V: TRBV5-1; CDR3: CASSFNTDTQYF; DNA: TGCGCCAGCAGCTTCAACACAGATACGCAGTATTTT
D: -; J: TRBJ2-7; size: many; V: TRBV15; CDR3: CATSRDRAVYHEQYF; DNA: TGTGCCACCAGCAGAGATCGGGCAGTTTACCACGAGCAGTACTTC
D: TRBD1; J: TRBJ2-7; size: many; V: TRBV4-1; CDR3: CASSQYLDRDYEQYF; DNA: TGCGCCAGCAGCCAATACCTGGACAGGGACTACGAGCAGTACTTC
D: TRBD2; J: TRBJ2-1; size: -; V: TRBV9; CDR3: CASSVGMGGTDEQFF; DNA: TGTGCCAGCAGCGTAGGGATGGGGGGGACTGATGAGCAGTTCTTC
D: TRBD2; J: TRBJ2-3; size: many; V: TRBV7-3; CDR3: CASSPQSNGGGHTDTQYF; DNA: TGTGCCAGCAGCCCCCAGTCGAATGGCGGGGGGCACACAGATACGCAGTATTTT
D: -; J: TRBJ1-2; size: -; V: TRBV5-1; CDR3: CASSFLGNRVYGYTF; DNA: TGCGCCAGCAGCTTTCTGGGGAACCGGGTCTATGGCTACACCTTC
D: -; J: TRBJ1-2; size: few; V: TRBV29-1; CDR3: CSVEFLPRGGYTF; DNA: TGCAGCGTTGAATTCCTGCCTAGGGGTGGCTACACCTTC
D: -; J: TRBJ2-5; size: many; V: TRBV4-3; CDR3: CASSQDLRETQYF; DNA: TGCGCCAGCAGCCAAGATTTACGGGAGACCCAGTACTTC
D: TRBD1; J: TRBJ2-7; size: -; V: TRBV11-2; CDR3: CASRQTGQASYEQYF; DNA: TGTGCCAGCAGGCAAACGGGACAGGCGTCCTACGAGCAGTACTTC
D: TRBD1; J: TRBJ1-2; size: many; V: TRBV20-1; CDR3: CSARDGDRGNYGYTF; DNA: TGCAGTGCTAGAGATGGGGACAGGGGAAACTATGGCTACACCTTC
D: -; J: TRBJ2-1; size: many; V: TRBV5-1; CDR3: CASSLTADLYNEQFF; DNA: TGCGCCAGCAGCTTAACGGCGGACCTCTACAATGAGCAGTTCTTC
D: -; J: TRBJ1-1; size: many; V: TRBV4-1; CDR3: CASSQVGNRVTTEAFF; DNA: TGCGCCAGCAGCCAGGTTGGAAACAGGGTGACGACTGAAGCTTTCTTT
D: -; J: TRBJ2-5; size: many; V: TRBV29-1; CDR3: CSVDFLGLPGQETQYF; DNA: TGCAGCGTTGATTTTCTGGGGTTGCCTGGCCAAGAGACCCAGTACTTC
D: -; J: TRBJ1-1; size: many; V: TRBV24-1; CDR3: CATSQGEVTEAFF; DNA: TGTGCCACCAGCCAGGGTGAAGTGACTGAAGCTTTCTTT
D: -; J: TRBJ2-7; size: many; V: TRBV15; CDR3: CATSTRDSYEQYF; DNA: TGTGCCACCAGCACGCGGGACAGCTACGAGCAGTACTTC
D: TRBD1; J: TRBJ2-1; size: -; V: TRBV20-1; CDR3: CSAPRTGTFYNEQFF; DNA: TGCAGTGCTCCCCGGACAGGGACTTTCTACAATGAGCAGTTCTTC
D: TRBD2; J: TRBJ2-1; size: many; V: TRBV7-3; CDR3: CASSFGTSGLSYNEQFF; DNA: TGTGCCAGCAGCTTCGGTACTAGCGGCCTCTCCTACAATGAGCAGTTCTTC
D: TRBD1; J: TRBJ1-2; size: medium-sized; V: TRBV29-1; CDR3: CSVYPLGQGYGYTF; DNA: TGCAGCGTTTACCCTCTAGGACAGGGGTATGGCTACACCTTC
D: TRBD1; J: TRBJ1-2; size: -; V: TRBV6-2/TRBV6-3; CDR3: CASSYGRTGDGYTF; DNA: TGTGCCAGCAGTTATGGGCGGACAGGGGATGGCTACACCTTC